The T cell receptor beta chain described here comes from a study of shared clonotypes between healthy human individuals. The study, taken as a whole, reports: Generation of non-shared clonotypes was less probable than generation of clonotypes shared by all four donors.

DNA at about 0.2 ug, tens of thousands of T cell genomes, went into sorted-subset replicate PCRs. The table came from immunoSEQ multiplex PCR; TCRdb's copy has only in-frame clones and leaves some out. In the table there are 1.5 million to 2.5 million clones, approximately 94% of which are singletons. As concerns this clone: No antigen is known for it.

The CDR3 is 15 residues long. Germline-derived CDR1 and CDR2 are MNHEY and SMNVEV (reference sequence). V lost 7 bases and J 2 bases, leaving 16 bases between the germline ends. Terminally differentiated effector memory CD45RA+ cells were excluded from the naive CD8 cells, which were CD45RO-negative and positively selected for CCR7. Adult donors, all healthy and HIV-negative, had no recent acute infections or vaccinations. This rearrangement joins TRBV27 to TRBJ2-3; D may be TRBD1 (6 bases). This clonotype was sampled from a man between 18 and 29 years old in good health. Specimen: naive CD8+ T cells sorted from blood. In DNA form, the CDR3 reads TGTGCCAGCACCCCATTTCAGGGGTTCACAGATACGCAGTATTTT. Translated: CASTPFQGFTDTQYF.